These 32 T cell receptor beta chains were all obtained from the same sample, sequenced in a study of T cells after yellow fever vaccination. TCRdb itself ran the 5' RACE reads through MiXCR, one entry per CDR3 protein. Among about 340,000 distinct CDR3 sequences listed, approximately 12% were seen once. Sequencing was performed on CD4+ T cells sorted from PBMCs, taken 15 days after the yellow fever booster vaccination. The receptors derive from a man between 18 and 29 years old who received the YFV17D yellow fever vaccine.

Ten or more counts support this clonotype. V gene TRBV21-1 combines with J gene TRBJ1-2; the table's D gene call, TRBD1, was not cross checked with the DNA. TRBV21-1 constitutes a pseudogene. The CDR3 is 15 residues long. The CDR3 DNA is TGTGCCAGCAGCACCCCCTCACAGGGGGTTACGGGCTACACCTTC. Its translation is CASSTPSQGVTGYTF.

In its sample, this clonotype was seen a few times. The genes are TRBV5-1 and TRBJ1-1, with D maybe TRBD1 (6 bases). V lost 5 bases and J 0 bases, leaving 26 bases between the germline ends. CDR1 and CDR2 from the germline V gene are SGHRS and YFSETQ. CDR3 length: 19 amino acids. CDR3 residues: CASSSPAGQPSLMNTEAFF. The CDR3 bases are TGCGCCAGCAGTTCTCCGGCTGGACAGCCCTCACTCATGAACACTGAAGCTTTCTTT. The variable domain in full, completed from reference TRBV5-1 and TRBJ1-1, reads KAGVTQTPRYLIKTRGQQVTLSCSPISGHRSVSWYQQTPGQGLQFLFEYFSETQRNKGNFPGRFSGRQFSNSRSEMNVSTLELGDSALYLCASSSPAGQPSLMNTEAFFGQGTRLTVV.

The chain has TRBV28 and TRBJ2-1, with 7 bases lining up with TRBD1. The length of the CDR3 is 16 residues. Germline V gene sequence: CDR1 MDHEN, CDR2 SYDVKM. With 5 bases clipped from V and 7 bases from J, the junction kept 14 bases outside the gene matches. CDR3 in amino acids: CASSPGQAPRLNEQFF. For the CDR3, the DNA is TGTGCCAGCAGTCCCGGACAGGCCCCGCGATTGAATGAGCAGTTCTTC.

The chain couples TRBV12-3 or TRBV12-4 to TRBJ1-5, with D possibly being TRBD1 (6 bases). CDR3 length equals 14 residues. Trimming took 2 bases from V and 6 from J, leaving 11 bases between them. Written as DNA, the CDR3 is TGTGCCAGCAGTTTAAATAGGGGGTCTCAGCCCCAGCATTTT. Protein product: CASSLNRGSQPQHF.

This chain uses TRBV7-9 with TRBJ1-2, with D maybe TRBD1 (5 bases). Trimming took 2 bases from V and 2 from J, leaving 15 bases between them. CDR1 is SEHNR, CDR2 FQNEAQ, per germline (reference sequence). The CDR3 runs 16 residues. CDR3 amino acids: CASSLSRSGSNYGYTF. The CDR3 bases are TGTGCCAGCAGCTTAAGCCGGTCAGGGTCAAACTATGGCTACACCTTC.

This clonotype showed up just a few times. The chain is built from TRBV7-9 and TRBJ2-7; TRBD1 matches at 9 bases. From germline, CDR1 is SEHNR and CDR2 FQNEAQ (reference sequence). The CDR3 extends over 18 amino acids. V lost 4 bases to trimming and J lost 3 bases; unmatched junction nucleotides: 16. DNA for the CDR3: TGTGCCAGCAGCTCACCCCCCCGCGGGACAGGGCGTCTCTACGAGCAGTACTTC. Translated, it gives CASSSPPRGTGRLYEQYF.

The chain couples TRBV10-3 to TRBJ2-1; possible D gene TRBD2, 6 bases. The germline V gene encodes CDR1 ENHRY and CDR2 SYGVKD. V lost 8 bases and J lost 9, with 17 bases in between. The CDR3 has 13 amino acids. CDR3 residues: CAIGERPGGEQFF. The CDR3 region has the DNA TGTGCCATCGGGGAGCGACCCGGGGGTGAGCAGTTCTTC.

This clonotype was seen a few times. The J gene is TRBJ2-1, the V gene TRBV7-7; TRBD1 is a possible D gene (6 bases). V dropped 3 bases and J dropped 7 bases, with 16 bases sitting between them. Germline V gene data show CDR1 as SSHAT and CDR2 as FNYEAQ (reference sequence). This CDR3 region has 15 residues. The CDR3: CASSFNLGGSNEQFF. The CDR3 nucleotides are TGTGCCAGCAGCTTTAATTTAGGGGGTTCAAATGAGCAGTTCTTC.

The rearrangement uses TRBV3-1 and TRBJ2-3; 9 nucleotides line up with TRBD1. Germline V gene lookup returns CDR1 LGHDT and CDR2 YNNKEL (reference sequence). V shed 3 bases, J shed 3 bases, and the junction held 7 bases outside the gene matches. CDR3 size: 16 residues. In DNA, the CDR3 is TGTGCCAGCAGCCAGGGACAGGGCGGATATACAGATACGCAGTATTTT. Amino acid sequence: CASSQGQGGYTDTQYF.

The genes are TRBV5-5 and TRBJ1-5, with D possibly matching TRBD1 (6 bases). The CDR3 has 13 residues. CDR1 SGHKS and CDR2 YYEKEE come from the germline V gene (reference sequence). The V end lost 4 bases, the J end lost 8 bases, and 13 bases lay between the germline ends. The CDR3 here is CASSGNPGEPQHF. The CDR3 nucleotides are TGTGCCAGCAGCGGGAATCCAGGGGAGCCCCAGCATTTT. The full variable domain, completed using reference TRBV5-5 and TRBJ1-5, is DAGVTQSPTHLIKTRGQQVTLRCSPISGHKSVSWYQQVLGQGPQFIFQYYEKEERGRGNFPDRFSARQFPNYSSELNVNALLLGDSALYLCASSGNPGEPQHFGDGTRLSIL.

This clonotype was seen only a few times. The chain has TRBV24-1 and TRBJ2-6, with D perhaps matching TRBD1 (6 bases). The CDR3 has 16 residues. Trimming shortened V by 3 bases and J by 0 bases, and 8 bases separated the two germline ends. Germline V CDR1 and CDR2: KGHDR, SFDVKD. CDR3 sequence (DNA): TGTGCCACCAGTGATGACAGGCGCTCTGGGGCCAACGTCCTGACTTTC. It translates to CATSDDRRSGANVLTF.

CDR3 nucleotide sequence: TGTGCCAGCTCACCAAACCTACTAGCCAAAAACATTCAGTACTTC. Protein sequence: CASSPNLLAKNIQYF. The chain employs TRBV18 and TRBJ2-4; D not certain. V shed 2 bases and J shed 0 bases, with 8 bases lying between them. There are 15 residues in the CDR3. Germline CDR1 and CDR2: KGHSH and LQKENI.

The chain has TRBV6-2 or TRBV6-3 and TRBJ2-7, with TRBD2 matching over 7 bases. The V gene end was trimmed by 8 bases and the J gene end by 2 bases; junction bases not matched to a gene: 6. CDR1 MNHEY and CDR2 SVGEGT come from the germline V gene. The CDR3 spans 13 residues. The CDR3 DNA reads as TGTGCCAGCGACCCCGGGGGGACCTACGAGCAGTACTTC. Its protein product is CASDPGGTYEQYF.

The rearrangement joins TRBV4-3 to TRBJ2-7; perhaps TRBD2 as D (6 bases). Germline V lookup: CDR1 LGHNA, CDR2 YSLEER. Trimming took 0 bases from V and 5 from J, leaving 14 bases between them. The length of the CDR3 is 15 residues. CDR3 sequence: CASSQESGLSDEQYF. CDR3 DNA sequence: TGCGCCAGCAGCCAAGAGTCCGGACTATCGGACGAGCAGTACTTC.

The J gene is TRBJ2-3, the V gene TRBV7-2; D remains ambiguous. The CDR3 sequence is 13 residues long. Germline lookup yields CDR1 SGHTA and CDR2 FQGNSA. V was pared by 5 bases and J by 6 bases, with 12 bases between. This CDR3 is CASSVNGPDTQYF. Written as DNA, the CDR3 is TGTGCCAGCAGCGTCAATGGACCCGATACGCAGTATTTT. Based on the CDR3 plus reference TRBV7-2 and TRBJ2-3, the full variable domain is GAGVSQSPSNKVTEKGKDVELRCDPISGHTALYWYRQSLGQGLEFLIYFQGNSAPDKSGLPSDRFSAERTGGSVSTLTIQRTQQEDSAVYLCASSVNGPDTQYFGPGTRLTVL.

This sequence joins TRBV6-2 or TRBV6-3 and TRBJ2-7, with D possibly called TRBD1 or TRBD2 (5 bases each). The CDR3 extends over 13 amino acids. From germline, CDR1 is MNHEY and CDR2 SVGEGT. With 7 bases removed from V and 6 bases from J, the gap between germline ends came to 16 bases. The CDR3 region has the DNA TGTGCCAGCACCTGGGACGCATTGGGCGAGCAGTACGTC. It yields the protein CASTWDALGEQYV.

The V and J genes are TRBV19 and TRBJ2-5, with a weak D call TRBD2 (5 bases). Trimming removed 3 bases from V and 0 bases from J, with 5 bases in between. Per the germline V gene, CDR1 is LNHDA and CDR2 is SQIVND (reference sequence). The CDR3 covers 13 residues. CDR3 sequence: CASSIGDQETQYF. CDR3 DNA: TGTGCCAGTAGTATCGGGGACCAAGAGACCCAGTACTTC.

This clonotype was counted a few times. The chain has TRBV20-1 and TRBJ2-5; 9 positions match TRBD2. This CDR3 has 15 amino acids. With 5 bases clipped from V and 4 bases from J, the junction kept 11 bases outside the gene matches. Germline assignment: CDR1 DFQATT and CDR2 SNEGSKA (reference sequence). The CDR3 loop reads CSAAAPRGGRETQYF. The DNA for the CDR3 is TGCAGTGCTGCCGCTCCGCGGGGGGGCCGAGAGACCCAGTACTTC.

This chain connects TRBV5-4 to TRBJ2-1; the match to TRBD2 covers 7 bases. The CDR3 consists of 16 residues. The V gene's germline CDR1 is SGHNT and CDR2 YYREEE (reference sequence). The trim removed 0 bases at V and 4 bases at J, leaving 7 bases unmatched. CDR3 loop: CASSLGGGGQYNEQFF. CDR3 nucleotides: TGTGCCAGCAGCTTGGGCGGCGGGGGTCAGTACAATGAGCAGTTCTTC.

This clonotype was counted only a few times. The V call is TRBV6-1, the J call TRBJ2-1; perhaps TRBD2 as D (5 bases). There are 12 residues in the CDR3. Germline CDR1 and CDR2: MNHNS and SASEGT. Trimming left V 3 bases short and J 8 bases short, with 8 bases between. The DNA for the CDR3 is TGTGCCAGCAGTGATATTAGCGATGAGCAGTTCTTC. Amino acids: CASSDISDEQFF.

This clonotype was counted between two and nine times. The V and J genes are TRBV11-2 and TRBJ1-1; 7 bases match TRBD1. The CDR3 extends over 15 amino acids. Unmatched junction bases numbered 5, after V lost 4 bases and J lost 0 bases. The germline V gene encodes CDR1 SGHAT and CDR2 FQNNGV. CDR3 nucleotide sequence: TGTGCCAGCAGCTCCAGGGGGGGGATGAACACTGAAGCTTTCTTT. Translation: CASSSRGGMNTEAFF. Complete variable domain (other parts from reference TRBV11-2 and TRBJ1-1): EAGVAQSPRYKIIEKRQSVAFWCNPISGHATLYWYQQILGQGPKLLIQFQNNGVVDDSQLPKDRFSAERLKGVDSTLKIQPAKLEDSAVYLCASSSRGGMNTEAFFGQGTRLTVV.

This clonotype turned up a few times. The chain carries TRBV20-1 and TRBJ2-5, with TRBD2 identical over 12 bases. Germline V gives CDR1 DFQATT, CDR2 SNEGSKA (reference sequence). The CDR3 covers 15 residues. Unmatched junction bases numbered 9, after V lost 5 bases and J lost 5 bases. DNA of the CDR3: TGCAGTGCTTTTCCTAGCGGGGGGGCCTCTGAGACCCAGTACTTC. Encoded protein: CSAFPSGGASETQYF.

A few counts support this clonotype. The chain links TRBV6-6 to TRBJ1-1, with D maybe TRBD1 (6 bases). CDR1 is MNHNY, CDR2 SVGAGI, per germline (reference sequence). With 6 bases removed from V and 0 bases from J, the gap between germline ends came to 20 bases. This CDR3 spans 17 amino acids. Here the CDR3 DNA reads TGTGCCAGCAGCCCAATCCGACAGGACCAGGTGAACACTGAAGCTTTCTTT. Its protein is CASSPIRQDQVNTEAFF.

This clonotype was counted between two and nine times. V and J are TRBV15 and TRBJ1-5; TRBD1 aligns across 10 bases. The germline gives CDR1 LNHNV, CDR2 YYDKDF (reference sequence). The CDR3 extends over 19 amino acids. With V trimmed by 0 bases and J by 6 bases, 14 bases remained unmatched. The CDR3 loop is CATSRDYWGDRGWAQPQHF. The CDR3 DNA follows: TGTGCCACCAGCAGAGATTATTGGGGGGACAGGGGTTGGGCTCAGCCCCAGCATTTT.

The sample holds a few counts of this clonotype. The J gene is TRBJ2-3, the V gene TRBV20-1; D is possibly TRBD2 (7 bases). The CDR3 has 15 amino acids. Germline CDR1 is DFQATT and CDR2 is SNEGSKA (reference sequence). Trimming took off 3 bases at V and 0 bases at J, with 13 bases between the two ends. This CDR3 is CSASLRGASTDTQYF. CDR3 nucleotides: TGCAGTGCTAGCTTACGGGGGGCTAGCACAGATACGCAGTATTTT.

This clonotype was seen many times. The chain joins TRBV18 to TRBJ1-1; the D gene is possibly TRBD1 (6 bases). This CDR3 comprises 11 residues. CDR1 and CDR2 (germline): KGHSH, LQKENI. Trimming pared 3 bases from V and 9 bases from J, leaving 8 bases between. The CDR3 is CASSPDRKAFF. DNA for the CDR3: TGTGCCAGCTCACCGGACAGAAAAGCTTTCTTT.

This clonotype has just a few counts. The V call is TRBV18, the J call TRBJ2-7; D is perhaps TRBD1 (6 bases). The germline gives CDR1 KGHSH, CDR2 LQKENI. CDR3 length equals 13 residues. Trimming pared 3 bases from V and 5 bases from J, leaving 11 bases between. The CDR3 nucleotides are TGTGCCAGCTCACCCACCGGGACACACGAGCAGTACTTC. Its protein is CASSPTGTHEQYF.

The CDR3 DNA is TGTGCCAGCAGTTCGCTCCAAGAGACCCAGTACTTC. This translates into CASSSLQETQYF. This rearrangement joins TRBV12-3 or TRBV12-4 to TRBJ2-5; D ambiguous. Trimming removed 4 bases from V and 1 base from J, with 4 bases in between. The CDR3 is made up of 12 amino acids.

This clonotype was observed a few times. V gene TRBV5-1 combines with J gene TRBJ2-1, with D perhaps TRBD2 (7 bases). The germline CDR1 and CDR2 sequences are SGHRS and YFSETQ. This CDR3 comprises 13 residues. V was cut by 4 bases and J by 10 bases, with 15 bases left in between. Here the CDR3 reads CASSGGGPREQFF. In DNA, the CDR3 is TGCGCCAGCAGCGGGGGGGGGCCAAGAGAGCAGTTCTTC.

V gene TRBV6-2 or TRBV6-3 combines with J gene TRBJ2-2; 7 bases match TRBD1. CDR1 MNHEY and CDR2 SVGEGT come from the germline V gene. This CDR3 is 16 amino acids long. Trimming took 5 bases from V and 2 from J; bases not matched to a gene: 8. The CDR3 region is CASSDWDRSNTGELFF. In DNA form, the CDR3 reads TGTGCCAGCAGTGACTGGGACAGATCCAACACCGGGGAGCTGTTTTTT.

This sequence joins TRBV5-1 and TRBJ1-1; a weak D match, TRBD1 (5 bases). Per germline, CDR1 SGHRS and CDR2 YFSETQ. V lost 0 bases and J 11 bases, leaving 14 bases between the germline ends. The CDR3 length is 13 residues. The CDR3 sequence: CASSLGVTREAFF. For the CDR3, the DNA is TGCGCCAGCAGCTTGGGGGTCACCAGGGAGGCTTTCTTT.

The CDR3, as DNA: TGTGCCAGCAGCTTTAGGCGACTGGGGGGAGAGACCCAGTACTTC. It specifies CASSFRRLGGETQYF. The chain is built from TRBV7-2 and TRBJ2-5; tentative D call: TRBD2 (6 bases). Germline V gene sequence: CDR1 SGHTA, CDR2 FQGNSA. The V gene lost 3 bases and the J gene lost 4 bases, with 15 bases spanning the gap. CDR3 length equals 15 residues.